This TCR beta chain was captured in a study of blood T cell repertoires in COVID-19. The overall study: PBMCs, B-cell-depleted T cells, or T cells provided the cDNA or gDNA that made up the material.

How the authors handled the data: Estimation of nucleated cell counts relied on the amplification of reference gene primers. Method: immunoSEQ multiplex PCR; TCRdb's copy keeps in-frame clones and lacks some. V and J calls and clone size are as listed in that table; D and trimming were resolved from the DNA. The sample holds around 95,000 clones; roughly 87% are singletons and the top ten take approximately 7.3%. This clone was counted only a few times. The CDR3 loop spans 13 amino acids. From germline, CDR1 is SNHLY and CDR2 FYNNEI. Trimming left V 5 bases short and J 2 bases short, with 10 bases between.

Sample: peripheral blood. This sequence was found in a man aged 25 to 40 in a cohort sampled during active COVID-19. This chain joins TRBV2 and TRBJ2-7, with D hard to call. CDR3 in DNA: TGTGCCAGCAGTTCTGACACAGCCTACGAGCAGTACTTC. It encodes CASSSDTAYEQYF. The full variable domain, rest sourced from reference TRBV2 and TRBJ2-7, is EPEVTQTPSHQVTQMGQEVILRCVPISNHLYFYWYRQILGQKVEFLVSFYNNEISEKSEIFDDQFSVERPDGSNFTLKIRSTKLEDSAMYFCASSSDTAYEQYFGPGTRLTVT.